One and the same sample provided the 20 T cell receptor beta chains below, sequenced in a study of shared clonotypes between healthy human individuals. CD8 cells regarded as naive lacked CD45RO, were positively chosen for CCR7, and omitted terminally differentiated effector memory CD45RA+ cells. Libraries were prepared by immunoSEQ multiplex PCR; TCRdb keeps only in-frame clonotypes and omits some of them. Of 1.5 million to 2.5 million clones in the sample, about 95% were seen once. Input material: naive CD8+ T cells sorted from blood. The receptors here all came from a man aged 18-30 years in good health.

The CDR3: CASNVGEGGSLHF. In DNA, the CDR3 is TGTGCCAGTAATGTAGGGGAAGGGGGATCCCTCCACTTT. The genes are TRBV19 and TRBJ1-6; D might be TRBD1 (6 bases). Germline CDR1 reads LNHDA; CDR2 reads SQIVND (reference sequence). This CDR3 has 13 amino acids. The V gene lost 7 bases and the J gene lost 14 bases, with 18 bases spanning the gap.

The CDR3 bases are TGCGCCAGCAGCTTCGGGGGGGCCTTCACAGATACGCAGTATTTT. Residues: CASSFGGAFTDTQYF. This chain joins TRBV5-1 and TRBJ2-3; 8 nucleotides agree with TRBD2. In germline, CDR1 is SGHRS, CDR2 YFSETQ. Unmatched junction bases numbered 4, after V lost 2 bases and J lost 2 bases. CDR3 size: 15 residues. Drawing the rest from reference TRBV5-1 and TRBJ2-3, the complete variable domain is KAGVTQTPRYLIKTRGQQVTLSCSPISGHRSVSWYQQTPGQGLQFLFEYFSETQRNKGNFPGRFSGRQFSNSRSEMNVSTLELGDSALYLCASSFGGAFTDTQYFGPGTRLTVL.

This chain uses TRBV2 with TRBJ2-3, with D possibly matching TRBD2 (6 bases). The CDR3 sequence is 15 residues long. The germline gives CDR1 SNHLY, CDR2 FYNNEI. The V and J ends lost 10 bases and 4 bases respectively, with 21 bases between them. CDR3 in amino acids: CANRDSNLAADTQYF. In DNA form, the CDR3 reads TGTGCCAACCGGGACTCCAACCTTGCAGCAGATACGCAGTATTTT.

V is TRBV6-6 and J is TRBJ1-6; perhaps TRBD1 as D (5 bases). The CDR3 has 13 amino acids. Germline V CDR1 and CDR2: MNHNY, SVGAGI (reference sequence). Trimming shortened V by 5 bases and J by 9 bases, and 11 bases separated the two germline ends. CDR3 residues: CASSRGVGSPLHF. DNA for the CDR3: TGTGCCAGCAGTAGAGGGGTCGGTTCACCCCTCCACTTT.

With respect to this clone: Additional DNA sequences in this sample encode the identical CDR3. V and J are TRBV6-5 and TRBJ2-1; no definite D call. From germline, CDR1 is MNHEY and CDR2 SVGAGI. Trimming shortened V by 3 bases and J by 5 bases, and 8 bases separated the two germline ends. The CDR3 runs 13 residues. The CDR3 sequence: CASSYGQNNEQFF. As DNA, the CDR3 is TGTGCCAGCAGTTATGGGCAGAACAATGAGCAGTTCTTC.

The rearrangement uses TRBV4-1 and TRBJ2-7; no clear D gene. Germline V gives CDR1 MGHRA, CDR2 YSYEKL. Trimming shortened V by 2 bases and J by 1 base, and 12 bases separated the two germline ends. CDR3 length: 15 residues. The DNA of the CDR3 is TGCGCCAGCAGCCAAAGTGCTAGGGAATCCTACGAGCAGTACTTC. Amino acids: CASSQSARESYEQYF.

The rearrangement uses TRBV6-1 and TRBJ2-7, with 8 bases fitting TRBD2. Germline V gene sequence: CDR1 MNHNS, CDR2 SASEGT. The CDR3 length is 19 residues. V dropped 2 bases and J dropped 9; count of bases not matched to a gene: 24. CDR3 region: CASSETGGGLETVSLRQYF. CDR3 bases: TGTGCCAGCAGTGAAACAGGCGGGGGGCTAGAAACCGTATCCCTACGGCAGTACTTC.

The chain links TRBV18 to TRBJ1-3; no firm D call. Germline CDR1 is KGHSH and CDR2 is LQKENI. The V and J ends lost 2 bases and 2 bases respectively, with 16 bases between them. This CDR3 is 17 amino acids long. This CDR3 is CASSPGDPRRAGNTIYF. As DNA, the CDR3 is TGTGCCAGCTCACCAGGAGATCCCCGGCGGGCTGGAAACACCATATATTTT.

The genes are TRBV7-9 and TRBJ2-6; D gene ambiguous. The CDR3 sequence is 16 residues long. V was clipped by 4 bases and J by 2 bases, with 12 bases between them. Germline V gene lookup returns CDR1 SEHNR and CDR2 FQNEAQ (reference sequence). CDR3 DNA sequence: TGTGCCAGCAGCTCACCTGACTCCGCTGGGGCCAACGTCCTGACTTTC. Protein sequence: CASSSPDSAGANVLTF.

The chain recombines TRBV4-3 with TRBJ1-1, with a possible D match to TRBD1 (5 bases). The CDR3 runs to 15 residues. Trimming stripped 1 base from V and 1 base from J, with 10 bases between. Germline V lookup: CDR1 LGHNA, CDR2 YSLEER. DNA for the CDR3: TGCGCCAGCAGCCAAGTACAGGATTCGAACACTGAAGCTTTCTTT. It yields the protein CASSQVQDSNTEAFF.

This chain uses TRBV5-4 with TRBJ2-7; D might be TRBD1 or TRBD2, each matching 5 bases. With 2 bases removed from V and 4 bases from J, the gap between germline ends came to 13 bases. The CDR3 is 14 amino acids. Germline V gene sequence: CDR1 SGHNT, CDR2 YYREEE (reference sequence). CDR3 in amino acids: CASSFPGPSYEQYF. CDR3 DNA: TGTGCCAGCAGCTTTCCGGGACCGTCATACGAGCAGTACTTC.

The chain uses TRBV10-3 and TRBJ2-5; 8 bases map to TRBD1. Germline lookup yields CDR1 ENHRY and CDR2 SYGVKD. The CDR3 covers 16 residues. With V trimmed by 2 bases and J by 5 bases, 10 bases remained unmatched. This CDR3 is CAISEPGTGRGETQYF. For the CDR3, the DNA is TGTGCCATCAGTGAGCCTGGGACAGGTCGGGGGGAGACCCAGTACTTC.

V and J are TRBV9 and TRBJ2-5, with TRBD1 as a possible D gene (6 bases). The CDR3 length is 14 residues. Germline-derived CDR1 and CDR2 are SGDLS and YYNGEE. The V end lost 0 bases, the J end lost 9 bases, and 15 bases lay between the germline ends. CDR3 amino acids: CASSVGGSEGAQYF. In nucleotides, the CDR3 is TGTGCCAGCAGCGTAGGCGGTTCAGAGGGGGCCCAGTACTTC.

The chain joins TRBV4-1 to TRBJ2-7; 7 bases are a match to TRBD1. Germline assignment: CDR1 MGHRA and CDR2 YSYEKL. CDR3 length equals 15 residues. V trimming: 3 bases; J trimming: 7 bases; junction bases outside the gene matches: 12. In nucleotides, the CDR3 is TGCGCCAGCAGCCAGATTATAGGGGACAGTGGGGAGCAGTACTTC. This gives the protein CASSQIIGDSGEQYF.

The chain recombines TRBV27 with TRBJ2-7, with TRBD2 identical over 16 bases. Looked up from germline, CDR1 is MNHEY and CDR2 is SMNVEV (reference sequence). CDR3 length equals 16 residues. The V gene end was trimmed by 3 bases and the J gene end by 3 bases; junction bases not matched to a gene: 2. This chain's CDR3 is CASSLGLAGGIYEQYF. CDR3 coding DNA: TGTGCCAGCAGTTTGGGACTAGCGGGAGGGATCTACGAGCAGTACTTC.

The CDR3 DNA follows: TGTGCCAGCAGCAAGGACCTGGACAGGGCCAGTTGGACTGAAGCTTTCTTT. Its translation: CASSKDLDRASWTEAFF. V gene TRBV21-1 combines with J gene TRBJ1-1; the table calls TRBD1, which could not be checked here. TRBV21-1 is a known pseudogene. The length of the CDR3 is 17 residues.

A word on this clone: Other DNA variants within this sample encode the same CDR3. The rearrangement joins TRBV4-1 to TRBJ2-2, with D perhaps TRBD1 (6 bases). V gave up 4 bases and J gave up 1 base, with 7 bases separating them. Germline V gives CDR1 MGHRA, CDR2 YSYEKL. The CDR3 runs 14 residues. CDR3 nucleotides: TGCGCCAGCAGCCCGGGACAGAACACCGGGGAGCTGTTTTTT. It translates to CASSPGQNTGELFF.

The V call is TRBV30, the J call TRBJ1-5, with D tentatively TRBD1 (6 bases). The CDR3 runs to 15 residues. The germline CDR1 and CDR2 sequences are GTSNPN and SVGIG (reference sequence). V was trimmed by 2 bases and J by 1 base, leaving 12 bases between them. The CDR3 region is CAWSSGTLSNQPQHF. For the CDR3, the DNA is TGTGCCTGGAGTTCAGGGACACTAAGCAATCAGCCCCAGCATTTT. Together with reference TRBV30 and TRBJ1-5, the CDR3 gives the full variable domain: SQTIHQWPATLVQPVGSPLSLECTVEGTSNPNLYWYRQAAGRGLQLLFYSVGIGQISSEVPQNLSASRPQDRQFILSSKKLLLSDSGFYLCAWSSGTLSNQPQHFGDGTRLSIL.

This chain joins TRBV11-2 and TRBJ1-6; D is unresolved. Trimming stripped 3 bases from V and 10 bases from J, with 19 bases between. Germline V gene sequence: CDR1 SGHAT, CDR2 FQNNGV. This CDR3 contains 16 residues. The DNA for the CDR3 is TGTGCCAGCAGCTTTTCGGGCCACACGGGATCCTCACCCCTCCACTTT. Amino acid sequence: CASSFSGHTGSSPLHF.

The gene calls are TRBV13 and TRBJ2-7, with D perhaps TRBD1 (5 bases). CDR1 is PRHDT, CDR2 FYEKMQ, per germline (reference sequence). The CDR3 has 15 amino acids. V dropped 5 bases and J dropped 0 bases, with 14 bases sitting between them. The CDR3 spells CASSGVGADSYEQYF. The CDR3 bases are TGTGCCAGCAGCGGCGTAGGGGCCGACTCCTACGAGCAGTACTTC. Supplemented by reference TRBV13 and TRBJ2-7, the full variable domain reads AAGVIQSPRHLIKEKRETATLKCYPIPRHDTVYWYQQGPGQDPQFLISFYEKMQSDKGSIPDRFSAQQFSDYHSELNMSSLELGDSALYFCASSGVGADSYEQYFGPGTRLTVT.